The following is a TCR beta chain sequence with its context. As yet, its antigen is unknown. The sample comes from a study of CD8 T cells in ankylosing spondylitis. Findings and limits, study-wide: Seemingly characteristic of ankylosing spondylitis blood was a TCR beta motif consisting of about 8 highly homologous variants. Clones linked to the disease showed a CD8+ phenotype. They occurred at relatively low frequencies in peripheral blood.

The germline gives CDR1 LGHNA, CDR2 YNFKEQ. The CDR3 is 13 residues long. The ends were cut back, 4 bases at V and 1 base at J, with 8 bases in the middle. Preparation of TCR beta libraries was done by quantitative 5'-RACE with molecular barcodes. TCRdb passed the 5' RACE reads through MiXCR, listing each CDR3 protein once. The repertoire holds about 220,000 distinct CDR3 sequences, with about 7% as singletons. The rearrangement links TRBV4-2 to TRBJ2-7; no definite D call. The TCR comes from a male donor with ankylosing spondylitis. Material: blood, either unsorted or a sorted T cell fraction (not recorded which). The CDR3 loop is CASSRSDSYEQYF. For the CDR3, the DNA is TGTGCCAGCAGCCGTAGTGATTCCTACGAGCAGTACTTC.